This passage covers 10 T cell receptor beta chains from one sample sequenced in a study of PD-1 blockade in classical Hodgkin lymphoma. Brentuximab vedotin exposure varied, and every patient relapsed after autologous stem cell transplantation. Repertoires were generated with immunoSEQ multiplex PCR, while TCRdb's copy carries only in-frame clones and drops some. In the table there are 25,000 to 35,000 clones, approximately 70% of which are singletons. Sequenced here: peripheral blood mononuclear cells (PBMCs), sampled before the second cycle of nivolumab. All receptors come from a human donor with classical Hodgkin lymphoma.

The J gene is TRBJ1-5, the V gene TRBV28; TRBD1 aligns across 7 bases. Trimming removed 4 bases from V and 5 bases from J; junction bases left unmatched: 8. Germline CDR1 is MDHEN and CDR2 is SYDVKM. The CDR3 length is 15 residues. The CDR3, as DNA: TGTGCCAGCAGTTGGGGACAGCTCGGGGATCAGCCCCAGCATTTT. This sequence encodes CASSWGQLGDQPQHF. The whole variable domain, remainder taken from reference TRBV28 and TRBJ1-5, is DVKVTQSSRYLVKRTGEKVFLECVQDMDHENMFWYRQDPGLGLRLIYFSYDVKMKEKGDIPEGYSVSREKKERFSLILESASTNQTSMYLCASSWGQLGDQPQHFGDGTRLSIL.

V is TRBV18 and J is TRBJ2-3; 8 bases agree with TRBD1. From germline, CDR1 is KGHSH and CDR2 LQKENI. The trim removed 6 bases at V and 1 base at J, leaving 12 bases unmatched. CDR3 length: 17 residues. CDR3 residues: CASSQLQGGVGTDTQYF. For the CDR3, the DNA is TGTGCCAGCTCTCAATTACAGGGGGGCGTAGGCACAGATACGCAGTATTTT.

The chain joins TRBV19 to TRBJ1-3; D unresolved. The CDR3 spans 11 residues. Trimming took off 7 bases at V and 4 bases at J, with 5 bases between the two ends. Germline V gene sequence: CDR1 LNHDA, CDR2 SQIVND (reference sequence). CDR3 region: CASKFGNTIYF. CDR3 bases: TGTGCCAGTAAGTTCGGAAACACCATATATTTT.

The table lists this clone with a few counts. Here the CDR3 DNA reads TGTGCCACCCTGGGAAACGTCGGGAGGTCGCAGACCCAGTACTTC. Its translation: CATLGNVGRSQTQYF. The J gene is TRBJ2-5, the V gene TRBV19, with 7 bases fitting TRBD2. Looked up from germline, CDR1 is LNHDA and CDR2 is SQIVND (reference sequence). The CDR3 loop spans 15 amino acids. The V gene end was trimmed by 10 bases and the J gene end by 6 bases; junction bases not matched to a gene: 17.

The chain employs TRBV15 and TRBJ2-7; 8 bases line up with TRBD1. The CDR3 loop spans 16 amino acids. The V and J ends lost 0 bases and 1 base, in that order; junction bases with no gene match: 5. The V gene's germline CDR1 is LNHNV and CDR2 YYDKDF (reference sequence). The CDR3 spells CATSRDIGTGSYEQYV. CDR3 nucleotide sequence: TGTGCCACCAGCAGAGATATTGGGACAGGATCCTACGAGCAGTACGTC.

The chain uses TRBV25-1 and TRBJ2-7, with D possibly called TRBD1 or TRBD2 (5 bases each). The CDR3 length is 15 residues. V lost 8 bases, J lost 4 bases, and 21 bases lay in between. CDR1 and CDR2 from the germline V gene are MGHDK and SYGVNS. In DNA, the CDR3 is TGTGCCAGCGGGGGTTGGGGAGCCTCAAGGTACGAGCAGTACTTC. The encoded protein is CASGGWGASRYEQYF.

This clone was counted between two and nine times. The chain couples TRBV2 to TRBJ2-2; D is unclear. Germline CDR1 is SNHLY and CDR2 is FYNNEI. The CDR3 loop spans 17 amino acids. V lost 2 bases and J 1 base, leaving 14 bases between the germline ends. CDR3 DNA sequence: TGTGCCAGCAGTGAAACGGGTCCAGGCCTGAACACCGGGGAGCTGTTTTTT. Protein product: CASSETGPGLNTGELFF. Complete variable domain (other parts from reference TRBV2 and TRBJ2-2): EPEVTQTPSHQVTQMGQEVILRCVPISNHLYFYWYRQILGQKVEFLVSFYNNEISEKSEIFDDQFSVERPDGSNFTLKIRSTKLEDSAMYFCASSETGPGLNTGELFFGEGSRLTVL.

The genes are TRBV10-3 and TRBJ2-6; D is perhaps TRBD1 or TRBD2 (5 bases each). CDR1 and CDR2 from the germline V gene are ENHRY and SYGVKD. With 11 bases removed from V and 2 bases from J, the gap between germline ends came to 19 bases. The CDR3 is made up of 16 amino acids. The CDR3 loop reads CAPRQRAGTGANVLTF. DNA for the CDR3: TGTGCCCCTAGACAGAGGGCAGGGACTGGGGCCAACGTCCTGACTTTC.

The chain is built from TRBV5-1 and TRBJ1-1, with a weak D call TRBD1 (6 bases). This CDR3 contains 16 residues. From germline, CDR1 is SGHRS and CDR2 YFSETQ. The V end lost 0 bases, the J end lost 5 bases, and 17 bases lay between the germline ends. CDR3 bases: TGCGCCAGCAGCTTGGCAGGGGTTGGTGTGGGGACTGAAGCTTTCTTT. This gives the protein CASSLAGVGVGTEAFF.

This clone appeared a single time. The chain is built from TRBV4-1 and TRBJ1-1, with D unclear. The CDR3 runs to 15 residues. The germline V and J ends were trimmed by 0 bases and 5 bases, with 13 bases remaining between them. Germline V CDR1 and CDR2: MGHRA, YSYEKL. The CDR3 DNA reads TGCGCCAGCAGCCAAGATCTCGCCCTGAGGACTGAAGCTTTCTTT. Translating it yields CASSQDLALRTEAFF.